The count of the clone carrying this TCR beta chain is one. Repertoires were generated with immunoSEQ multiplex PCR, while TCRdb's copy carries only in-frame clones and drops some. The top ten clones hold around 25% of a sample with 120,000 or so clones, roughly 85% of them seen once. The data were obtained in a study of blood T cell repertoires in COVID-19. The wider study: The United States, Italy and Spain provided the acute and convalescent COVID-19 samples.

V lost 4 bases and J lost 15; bases outside the gene matches: 7. The V gene's germline CDR1 is ENHRY and CDR2 SYGVKD. The CDR3 has 12 amino acids. The chain couples TRBV10-3 to TRBJ2-1; 9 bases map to TRBD2. The sequence was obtained from a human donor in a cohort sampled during active COVID-19. Sequenced: peripheral blood. CDR3 sequence (DNA): TGTGCCATCAGTGGTAGCGGGAGTTTTCTGTTCTTC. Amino acid sequence: CAISGSGSFLFF.